A single sample gave rise to the 22 T cell receptor beta chains below, sequenced in a study of blood T cells in healthy people across ages. Using a J-beta primer mix together with a sample-barcoded 5' primer, a second PCR was run for about 6 to 12 cycles. TCRdb reprocessed the 5' RACE reads via MiXCR and lists one record per CDR3 protein. The data show 1.5 million to 2 million distinct CDR3 sequences, around 48% seen once. The specimen was blood. These receptors all come from a middle-aged woman in good health.

The rearrangement uses TRBV4-2 and TRBJ2-1; 9 bases align to TRBD2. The CDR3 runs to 16 residues. Trimming cost V 5 bases and J 8 bases; bases outside gene matches: 13. CDR1 and CDR2 from the germline V gene are LGHNA and YNFKEQ. CDR3 amino acids: CASSKGPSGDLDEQFF. Here the CDR3 DNA reads TGTGCCAGCAGCAAAGGCCCTAGCGGGGATTTGGATGAGCAGTTCTTC.

The chain employs TRBV28 and TRBJ2-1; D gene ambiguous. Germline lookup yields CDR1 MDHEN and CDR2 SYDVKM. Trimming removed 4 bases from V and 0 bases from J, with 10 bases in between. This CDR3 has 15 amino acids. CDR3 sequence (DNA): TGTGCCAGCAGTTCGGACGGATACTCCTACAATGAGCAGTTCTTC. Translated, it gives CASSSDGYSYNEQFF.

This rearrangement joins TRBV28 to TRBJ2-5; 7 bases align to TRBD1. Trimming at V came to 3 bases and at J to 11 bases, leaving 12 bases not matched to a gene. Germline V lookup: CDR1 MDHEN, CDR2 SYDVKM. The length of the CDR3 is 14 residues. CDR3 sequence: CASSLTGLGNWQYF. In nucleotides, the CDR3 is TGTGCCAGCAGTTTGACAGGGCTAGGTAATTGGCAGTACTTC.

There are a few counts of this clonotype. This sequence joins TRBV5-1 and TRBJ2-7, with D unresolved. Trimming stripped 4 bases from V and 6 bases from J, with 14 bases between. Per the germline V gene, CDR1 is SGHRS and CDR2 is YFSETQ. The CDR3 totals 13 residues. The CDR3 coding sequence is TGCGCCAGCAGCCCAGTAAACAAGGGCGAGCAGTACTTC. Its protein is CASSPVNKGEQYF.

In this sample, this clonotype turned up many times. The rearrangement links TRBV15 to TRBJ2-5; no clear D. V dropped 1 base and J dropped 1 base, with 19 bases sitting between them. The CDR3 is 18 residues long. The V gene's germline CDR1 is LNHNV and CDR2 YYDKDF (reference sequence). The CDR3 loop is CATSRGRSRVHSQETQYF. DNA for the CDR3: TGTGCCACCAGCAGAGGCAGGTCTAGGGTCCACTCCCAAGAGACCCAGTACTTC.

The chain couples TRBV27 to TRBJ2-5; 8 nucleotides line up with TRBD2. V lost 5 bases and J lost 5; bases outside the gene matches: 10. From germline, CDR1 is MNHEY and CDR2 SMNVEV (reference sequence). This CDR3 has 15 residues. The CDR3: CASSGLARGVETQYF. In nucleotides, the CDR3 is TGTGCCAGCAGTGGGCTCGCGCGGGGGGTGGAGACCCAGTACTTC.

This chain connects TRBV4-3 to TRBJ2-3; the D call may be TRBD1 or TRBD2 (5 bases each). Germline V lookup: CDR1 LGHNA, CDR2 YSLEER. V was pared by 3 bases and J by 6 bases, with 13 bases between. This CDR3 region has 14 residues. The CDR3, as DNA: TGCGCCAGCAGCCAGGGCCGGGACCCGGATACGCAGTATTTT. Translated, it gives CASSQGRDPDTQYF.

V and J are TRBV6-5 and TRBJ1-2, with 8 nucleotides matching TRBD1. Germline CDR1 MNHEY, CDR2 SVGAGI. V shed 6 bases and J 7 bases; nucleotides not matched to a gene: 10. This CDR3 region has 14 residues. The CDR3 nucleotides read TGTGCCAGCAGCCCCGGACAGGGCGGGGGTGGCTACACCTTC. It specifies CASSPGQGGGGYTF.

The CDR3 here is CASSQGVGGIISPLHF. The CDR3, as DNA: TGTGCCAGCAGCCAAGGGGTCGGGGGTATAATTTCACCCCTCCACTTT. J is TRBJ1-6 and V is TRBV4-2; D might be TRBD1 (5 bases). The germline V and J ends were trimmed by 1 base and 9 bases, with 16 bases remaining between them. Germline CDR1 and CDR2: LGHNA and YNFKEQ. This CDR3 region has 16 residues.

The chain recombines TRBV27 with TRBJ2-1; TRBD1 matches at 7 bases. The CDR3 has 14 residues. J lost 5 bases, V lost 8 bases, and 9 bases had no gene match. Germline lookup yields CDR1 MNHEY and CDR2 SMNVEV (reference sequence). Written as DNA, the CDR3 is TGTGCCAGCGGAAGGACAGGATCGAACAATGAGCAGTTCTTC. As protein: CASGRTGSNNEQFF.

This rearrangement joins TRBV29-1 to TRBJ2-7, with D perhaps matching TRBD2 (6 bases). The CDR3 is made up of 12 amino acids. The V gene lost 4 bases and the J gene lost 5 bases, with 12 bases spanning the gap. The germline V gene encodes CDR1 SQVTM and CDR2 ANQGSEA. The CDR3: CSVVGGVHEQYF. CDR3 coding DNA: TGCAGCGTTGTGGGCGGGGTTCACGAGCAGTACTTC.

This clonotype was counted many times. This chain connects TRBV6-2 or TRBV6-3 to TRBJ2-1; 7 nucleotides line up with TRBD1. With V trimmed by 3 bases and J by 12 bases, 8 bases remained unmatched. Germline CDR1 and CDR2: MNHEY and SVGEGT. The CDR3 covers 13 residues. The CDR3: CASSYSRGYVQFF. Written as DNA, the CDR3 is TGTGCCAGCAGTTATTCCAGGGGGTACGTGCAGTTCTTC.

The V gene is TRBV7-2, the J gene TRBJ2-1, with D possibly TRBD2 on 5 matching bases. Trimming shortened V by 9 bases and J by 7 bases, and 10 bases separated the two germline ends. CDR3 length equals 11 residues. Germline CDR1 is SGHTA and CDR2 is FQGNSA. CDR3 residues: CASPEGNEQFF. CDR3 nucleotide sequence: TGTGCCAGTCCCGAGGGAAATGAGCAGTTCTTC.

This clonotype occurred many times. The CDR3 sequence: CASSLGAGVRGEQFF. CDR3 DNA: TGTGCCAGCAGTTTAGGGGCGGGGGTTCGTGGTGAGCAGTTCTTC. The J gene is TRBJ2-1, the V gene TRBV12-3 or TRBV12-4; 7 bases map to TRBD2. Unmatched junction bases numbered 9, after V lost 1 base and J lost 9 bases. This CDR3 region has 15 residues.

The rearrangement links TRBV10-3 to TRBJ2-5; D perhaps matches TRBD2 (5 bases). V was clipped by 6 bases and J by 5 bases, with 22 bases between them. This CDR3 is 16 amino acids long. Germline V lookup: CDR1 ENHRY, CDR2 SYGVKD. The CDR3 region is CAISGEARTQRETQYF. The CDR3, as DNA: TGTGCCATCAGCGGGGAAGCCCGAACCCAAAGGGAGACCCAGTACTTC.

This chain uses TRBV20-1 with TRBJ2-4; D is perhaps TRBD1 or TRBD2 (6 bases each). This CDR3 comprises 18 residues. CDR1 DFQATT and CDR2 SNEGSKA come from the germline V gene (reference sequence). V was shortened by 4 bases and J by 0 bases, with 22 bases between the two germline ends. The CDR3 loop reads CSATPLRGEEIAKNIQYF. The CDR3 nucleotides read TGCAGTGCTACCCCTTTGAGGGGGGAGGAGATAGCCAAAAACATTCAGTACTTC.

The V call is TRBV28, the J call TRBJ2-3, with 10 bases lining up with TRBD2. CDR3 length: 15 residues. The V segment lost 4 bases and the J segment 2 bases; nucleotides outside the gene matches: 3. Germline assignment: CDR1 MDHEN and CDR2 SYDVKM. The CDR3 here is CASSSSGGHTDTQYF. In DNA, the CDR3 is TGTGCCAGCAGTTCTAGCGGGGGTCACACAGATACGCAGTATTTT.

A few counts support this clonotype. This chain joins TRBV10-3 and TRBJ2-3; possibly TRBD1 for D (6 bases). Germline V gene data show CDR1 as ENHRY and CDR2 as SYGVKD. Trimming cost V 0 bases and J 4 bases, with 11 bases left between them. The CDR3 length is 15 residues. CDR3 in DNA: TGTGCCATCAGTGAGTCGGCGGCAGGGGCAGATACGCAGTATTTT. This translates into CAISESAAGADTQYF.

The V call is TRBV7-2, the J call TRBJ1-2, with TRBD1 identical over 8 bases. Trimming cost V 6 bases and J 2 bases; bases outside gene matches: 8. Germline CDR1 is SGHTA and CDR2 is FQGNSA. The CDR3 totals 15 residues. CDR3 residues: CASSFTGTGNYGYTF. The CDR3 DNA follows: TGTGCCAGCAGTTTCACCGGGACAGGAAACTATGGCTACACCTTC.

This sequence joins TRBV6-5 and TRBJ1-4; D is possibly TRBD1 (5 bases). The germline V and J ends were trimmed by 4 bases and 7 bases, with 13 bases remaining between them. Germline CDR1 reads MNHEY; CDR2 reads SVGAGI. The CDR3 has 14 amino acids. CDR3 amino acids: CASSSSWGGEKLFF. The CDR3 nucleotides read TGTGCCAGCAGTTCCTCCTGGGGCGGTGAAAAACTGTTTTTT.

This clonotype occurred once. J is TRBJ1-1 and V is TRBV12-3 or TRBV12-4, with D tentatively TRBD1 (6 bases). This CDR3 comprises 14 residues. The ends were cut back, 6 bases at V and 3 bases at J, with 14 bases in the middle. The CDR3 protein is CASRERGMDTEAFF. CDR3 coding DNA: TGTGCCAGCAGGGAAAGGGGGATGGACACTGAAGCTTTCTTT.

The chain carries TRBV20-1 and TRBJ1-1; possibly TRBD1 for D (6 bases). V was pared by 0 bases and J by 0 bases, with 11 bases between. Germline lookup yields CDR1 DFQATT and CDR2 SNEGSKA (reference sequence). This CDR3 is 15 amino acids long. The CDR3 DNA sequence: TGCAGTGCTAGAGATCCGAGGGGGATGAACACTGAAGCTTTCTTT. As protein: CSARDPRGMNTEAFF.